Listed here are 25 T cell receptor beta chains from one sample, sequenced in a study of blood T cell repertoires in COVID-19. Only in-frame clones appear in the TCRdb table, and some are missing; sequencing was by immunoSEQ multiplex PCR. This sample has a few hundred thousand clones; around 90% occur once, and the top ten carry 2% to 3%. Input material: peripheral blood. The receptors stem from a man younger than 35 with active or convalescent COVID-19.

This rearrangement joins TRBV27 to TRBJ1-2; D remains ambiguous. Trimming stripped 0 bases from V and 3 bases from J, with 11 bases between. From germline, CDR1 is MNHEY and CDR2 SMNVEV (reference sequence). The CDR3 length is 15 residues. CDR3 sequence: CASSLSERSYYGYTF. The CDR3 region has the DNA TGTGCCAGCAGTTTATCTGAGAGGTCGTACTATGGCTACACCTTC.

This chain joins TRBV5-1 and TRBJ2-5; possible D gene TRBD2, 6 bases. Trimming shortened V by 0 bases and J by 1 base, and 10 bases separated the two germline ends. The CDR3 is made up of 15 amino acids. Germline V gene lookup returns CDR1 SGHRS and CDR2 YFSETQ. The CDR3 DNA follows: TGCGCCAGCAGCTTGGCCGCCGGGAGCCAAGAGACCCAGTACTTC. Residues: CASSLAAGSQETQYF. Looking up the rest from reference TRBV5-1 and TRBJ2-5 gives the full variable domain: KAGVTQTPRYLIKTRGQQVTLSCSPISGHRSVSWYQQTPGQGLQFLFEYFSETQRNKGNFPGRFSGRQFSNSRSEMNVSTLELGDSALYLCASSLAAGSQETQYFGPGTRLLVL.

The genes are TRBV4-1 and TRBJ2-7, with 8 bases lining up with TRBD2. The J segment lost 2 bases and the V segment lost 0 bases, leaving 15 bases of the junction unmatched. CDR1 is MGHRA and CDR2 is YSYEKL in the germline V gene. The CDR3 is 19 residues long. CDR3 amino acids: CASSQDVRGGTRSPYEQYF. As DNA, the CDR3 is TGCGCCAGCAGCCAAGATGTGCGGGGAGGGACTAGGAGCCCCTACGAGCAGTACTTC.

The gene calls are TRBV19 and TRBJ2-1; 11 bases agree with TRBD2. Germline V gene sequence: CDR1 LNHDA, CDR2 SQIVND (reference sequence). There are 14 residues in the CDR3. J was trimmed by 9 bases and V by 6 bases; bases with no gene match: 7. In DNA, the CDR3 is TGTGCCAGTAGGATGACTAGCGGGACTGGTGAGCAGTTCTTC. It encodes CASRMTSGTGEQFF.

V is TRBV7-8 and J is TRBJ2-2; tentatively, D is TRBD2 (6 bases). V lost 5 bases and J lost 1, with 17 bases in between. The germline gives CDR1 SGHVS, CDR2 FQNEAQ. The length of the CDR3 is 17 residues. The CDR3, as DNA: TGTGCCAGCAGCCTCCCGGTGTTGGGGGGGAACACCGGGGAGCTGTTTTTT. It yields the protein CASSLPVLGGNTGELFF. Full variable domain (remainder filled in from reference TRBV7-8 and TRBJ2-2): GAGVSQSPRYKVAKRGQDVALRCDPISGHVSLFWYQQALGQGPEFLTYFQNEAQLDKSGLPSDRFFAERPEGSVSTLKIQRTQQEDSAVYLCASSLPVLGGNTGELFFGEGSRLTVL.

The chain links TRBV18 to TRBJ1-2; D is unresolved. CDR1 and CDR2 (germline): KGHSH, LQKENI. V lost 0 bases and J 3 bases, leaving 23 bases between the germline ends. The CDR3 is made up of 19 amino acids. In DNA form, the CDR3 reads TGTGCCAGCTCACCACCGAAATATAGGGAGAGCTTTCGGTACTATGGCTACACCTTC. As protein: CASSPPKYRESFRYYGYTF.

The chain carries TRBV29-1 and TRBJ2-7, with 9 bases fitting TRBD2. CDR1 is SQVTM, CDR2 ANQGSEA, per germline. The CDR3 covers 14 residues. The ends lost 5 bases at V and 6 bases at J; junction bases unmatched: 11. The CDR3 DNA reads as TGCAGCGTTACCCGACTAGCGGACCCTCGCGAGCAGTACTTC. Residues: CSVTRLADPREQYF.

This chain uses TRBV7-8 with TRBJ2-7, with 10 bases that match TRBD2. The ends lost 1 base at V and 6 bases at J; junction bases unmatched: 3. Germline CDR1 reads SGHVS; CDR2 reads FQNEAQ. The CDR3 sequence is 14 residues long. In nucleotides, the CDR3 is TGTGCCAGCAGCTTAGTCGCTAGCGGGGGCGAGCAGTACTTC. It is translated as CASSLVASGGEQYF.

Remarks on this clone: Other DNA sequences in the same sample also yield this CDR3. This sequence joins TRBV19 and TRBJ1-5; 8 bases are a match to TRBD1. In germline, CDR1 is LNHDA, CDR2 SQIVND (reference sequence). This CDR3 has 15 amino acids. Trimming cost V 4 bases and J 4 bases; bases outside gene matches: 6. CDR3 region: CASSRDRGGNQPQHF. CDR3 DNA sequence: TGTGCCAGTAGTAGAGACAGGGGTGGAAATCAGCCCCAGCATTTT. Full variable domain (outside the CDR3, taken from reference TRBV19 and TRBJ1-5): DGGITQSPKYLFRKEGQNVTLSCEQNLNHDAMYWYRQDPGQGLRLIYYSQIVNDFQKGDIAEGYSVSREKKESFPLTVTSAQKNPTAFYLCASSRDRGGNQPQHFGDGTRLSIL.

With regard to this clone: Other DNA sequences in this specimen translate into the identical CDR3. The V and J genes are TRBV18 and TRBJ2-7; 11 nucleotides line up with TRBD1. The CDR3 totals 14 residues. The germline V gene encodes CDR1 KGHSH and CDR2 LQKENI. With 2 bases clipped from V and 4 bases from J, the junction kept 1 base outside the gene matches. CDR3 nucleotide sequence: TGTGCCAGCTCACCAGGGACAGGGGGATACGAGCAGTACTTC. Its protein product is CASSPGTGGYEQYF.

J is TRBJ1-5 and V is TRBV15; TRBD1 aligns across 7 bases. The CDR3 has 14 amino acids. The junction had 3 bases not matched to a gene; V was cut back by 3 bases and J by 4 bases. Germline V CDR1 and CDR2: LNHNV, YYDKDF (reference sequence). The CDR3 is CATSRGQLNQPQHF. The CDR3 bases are TGTGCCACCAGCAGGGGACAGCTAAATCAGCCCCAGCATTTT.

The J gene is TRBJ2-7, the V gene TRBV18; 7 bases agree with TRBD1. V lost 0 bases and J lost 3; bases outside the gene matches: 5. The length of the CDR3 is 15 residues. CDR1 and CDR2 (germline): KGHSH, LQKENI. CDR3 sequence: CASSPPGAGGYEQYF. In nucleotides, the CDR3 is TGTGCCAGCTCACCACCGGGGGCAGGGGGCTACGAGCAGTACTTC.

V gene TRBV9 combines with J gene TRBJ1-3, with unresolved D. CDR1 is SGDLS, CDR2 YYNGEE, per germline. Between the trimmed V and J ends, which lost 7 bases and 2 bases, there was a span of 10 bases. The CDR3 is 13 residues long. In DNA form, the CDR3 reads TGTGCCAGCGGGGAGGGAACTGGAAACACCATATATTTT. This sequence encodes CASGEGTGNTIYF.

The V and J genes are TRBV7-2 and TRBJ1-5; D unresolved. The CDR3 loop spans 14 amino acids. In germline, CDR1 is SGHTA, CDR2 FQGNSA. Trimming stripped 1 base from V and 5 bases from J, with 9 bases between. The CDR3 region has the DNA TGTGCCAGCAGCTTAGTTCCCATTTATCAGCCCCAGCATTTT. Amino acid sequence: CASSLVPIYQPQHF.

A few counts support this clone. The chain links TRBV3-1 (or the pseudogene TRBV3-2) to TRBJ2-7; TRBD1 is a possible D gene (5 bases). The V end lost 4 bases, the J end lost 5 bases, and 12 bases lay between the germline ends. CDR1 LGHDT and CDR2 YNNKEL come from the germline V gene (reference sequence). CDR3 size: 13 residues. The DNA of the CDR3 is TGTGCCAGCAGCCCCTTAGGCAGGGACGAGCAGTACTTC. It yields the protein CASSPLGRDEQYF.

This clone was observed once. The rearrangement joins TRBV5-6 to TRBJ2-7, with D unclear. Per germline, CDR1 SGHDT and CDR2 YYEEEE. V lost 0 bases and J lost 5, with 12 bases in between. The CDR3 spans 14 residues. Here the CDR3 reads CASSLAFESHEQYF. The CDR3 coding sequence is TGTGCCAGCAGCTTGGCCTTTGAGAGCCACGAGCAGTACTTC.

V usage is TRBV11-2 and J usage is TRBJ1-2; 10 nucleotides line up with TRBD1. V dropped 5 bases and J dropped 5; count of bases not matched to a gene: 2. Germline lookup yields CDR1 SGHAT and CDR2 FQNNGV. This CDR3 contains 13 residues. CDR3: CASSPGQGYGYTF. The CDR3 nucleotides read TGTGCCAGCAGCCCGGGACAGGGGTATGGCTACACCTTC.

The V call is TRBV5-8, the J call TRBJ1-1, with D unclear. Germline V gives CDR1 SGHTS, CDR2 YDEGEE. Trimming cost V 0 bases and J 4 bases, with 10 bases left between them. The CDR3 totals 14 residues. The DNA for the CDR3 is TGTGCCAGCAGCTTGGGATACGGGATCACTGAAGCTTTCTTT. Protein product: CASSLGYGITEAFF.

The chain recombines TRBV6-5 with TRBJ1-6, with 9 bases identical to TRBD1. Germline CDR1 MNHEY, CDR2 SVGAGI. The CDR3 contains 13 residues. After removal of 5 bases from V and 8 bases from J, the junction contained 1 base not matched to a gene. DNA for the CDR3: TGTGCCAGCAGTCGGGACAGGGATTCACCCCTCCACTTT. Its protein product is CASSRDRDSPLHF.

As DNA, the CDR3 is TGTGCCAGCAGCCTGACAGGGCAAGTTGAAAAACTGTTTTTT. It codes for CASSLTGQVEKLFF. The chain employs TRBV7-9 and TRBJ1-4; 7 nucleotides align to TRBD1. Losses at the gene ends were 5 bases for V and 7 bases for J; bases not matched to a gene: 7. Per the germline V gene, CDR1 is SEHNR and CDR2 is FQNEAQ (reference sequence). The length of the CDR3 is 14 residues.

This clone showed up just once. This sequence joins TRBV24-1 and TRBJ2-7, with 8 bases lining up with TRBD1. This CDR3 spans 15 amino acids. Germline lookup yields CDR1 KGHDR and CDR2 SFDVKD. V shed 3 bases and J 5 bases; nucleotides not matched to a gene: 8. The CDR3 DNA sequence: TGTGCCACCAGTGATCCCCGGACAGGGACCCACGAGCAGTACTTC. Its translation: CATSDPRTGTHEQYF.

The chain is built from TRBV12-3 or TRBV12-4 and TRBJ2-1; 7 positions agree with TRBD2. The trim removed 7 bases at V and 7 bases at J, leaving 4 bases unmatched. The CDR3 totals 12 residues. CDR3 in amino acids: CASTPGGNEQFF. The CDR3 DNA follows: TGTGCCAGCACCCCGGGGGGAAATGAGCAGTTCTTC.

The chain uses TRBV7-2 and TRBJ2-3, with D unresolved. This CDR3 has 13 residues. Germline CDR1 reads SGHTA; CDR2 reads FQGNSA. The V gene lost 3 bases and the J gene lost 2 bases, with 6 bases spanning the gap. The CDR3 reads CASSFGITDTQYF. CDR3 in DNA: TGTGCCAGCAGCTTTGGCATCACAGATACGCAGTATTTT.

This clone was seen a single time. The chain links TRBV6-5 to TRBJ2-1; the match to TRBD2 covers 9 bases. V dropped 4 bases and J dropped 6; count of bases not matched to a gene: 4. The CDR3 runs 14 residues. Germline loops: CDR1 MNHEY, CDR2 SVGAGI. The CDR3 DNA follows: TGTGCCAGCAGTTCAGCGGGGGGAGTCAATGAGCAGTTCTTC. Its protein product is CASSSAGGVNEQFF.

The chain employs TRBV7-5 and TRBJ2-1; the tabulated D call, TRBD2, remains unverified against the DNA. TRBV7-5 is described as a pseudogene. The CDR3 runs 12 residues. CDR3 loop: CARSLAVGEQFF. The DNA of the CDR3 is TGTGCCAGAAGCTTAGCTGTCGGTGAGCAGTTCTTC.